Listed here are 12 T cell receptor beta chains from one sample, sequenced in a study of T cells expressing NK-cell markers. TCRdb re-called the 5' RACE reads; one entry per CDR3 protein, DNA not given. Its table lists 140,000 to 150,000 distinct CDR3 sequences. Sample: blood T cells: a sorted CD56 or NKG2C T cell subset, CD4+ or CD8+ T cells, or bulk PBMC T cells (not recorded which). These receptors all stem from a man between 18 and 35 years old in good health.

The chain links TRBV11-2 to TRBJ1-1. Germline V gene sequence: CDR1 SGHAT, CDR2 FQNNGV. This CDR3 is built from 14 residues. This CDR3 is CASSLLGGNTEAFF.

The chain uses TRBV7-9 and TRBJ1-5; as DNA is missing, the TRBD1 call by TCRdb cannot be tested. The length of the CDR3 is 15 residues. Germline lookup yields CDR1 SEHNR and CDR2 FQNEAQ (reference sequence). CDR3 region: CASSLAQGGDQPQHF.

J is TRBJ1-1 and V is TRBV19. The CDR3 runs 15 residues. Germline V gene lookup returns CDR1 LNHDA and CDR2 SQIVND (reference sequence). Here the CDR3 reads CASSESMGLNTEAFF.

The chain's CDR3 is CASSLGGLRDTQYF. This rearrangement joins TRBV12-3 or TRBV12-4 to TRBJ2-3; TCRdb returns TRBD1, unconfirmable since there is no DNA. This CDR3 is built from 14 residues.

This chain uses TRBV5-6 with TRBJ2-1; as DNA is missing, the TRBD2 call by TCRdb cannot be tested. Looked up from germline, CDR1 is SGHDT and CDR2 is YYEEEE. CDR3 length: 14 residues. This CDR3 reads CASSFPGLVNEQFF.

The chain recombines TRBV4-3 with TRBJ2-7; there is no DNA to check the TCRdb D call of TRBD1. Looked up from germline, CDR1 is LGHNA and CDR2 is YSLEER. CDR3 length: 15 residues. CDR3: CASSQGARSSYEQYF.

This chain connects TRBV7-9 to TRBJ2-2; the TRBD2 assignment by TCRdb is unverifiable without DNA. Per the germline V gene, CDR1 is SEHNR and CDR2 is FQNEAQ (reference sequence). This CDR3 has 15 residues. CDR3 sequence reads: CASSSGTSVTGELFF.

This chain uses TRBV9 with TRBJ2-1; lacking DNA, the TRBD1 call made by TCRdb goes unchecked. CDR1 is SGDLS, CDR2 YYNGEE, per germline. This CDR3 has 15 amino acids. The CDR3 spells CASSPTGAGGNEQFF.

The J gene is TRBJ2-3, the V gene TRBV5-1; the D gene TCRdb calls, TRBD2, cannot be checked with no DNA. The CDR3 is made up of 14 amino acids. Germline V lookup: CDR1 SGHRS, CDR2 YFSETQ. The CDR3 spells CASSEAGLTDTQYF.

The chain carries TRBV6-1 and TRBJ2-5; the D call of TRBD1 rests on TCRdb alone, since no DNA is present to check it. Per the germline V gene, CDR1 is MNHNS and CDR2 is SASEGT. The CDR3 is made up of 15 amino acids. CDR3 loop: CASSEVGDSQETQYF.

The chain is built from TRBV23-1 and TRBJ2-1; TCRdb names TRBD2, which stays unverified in the absence of DNA. TRBV23-1 is marked as an open reading frame, function uncertain. The CDR3 totals 20 residues. The CDR3 region is CASSQDLLWKRPSSYNEQFF.

The V gene is TRBV28, the J gene TRBJ2-5; TCRdb designates TRBD1, a call that cannot be tested without DNA. This CDR3 is built from 11 residues. CDR1 is MDHEN, CDR2 SYDVKM, per germline. CDR3 amino acids: CASSWAGTQYF. The full variable domain, with the rest looked up from reference TRBV28 and TRBJ2-5, is DVKVTQSSRYLVKRTGEKVFLECVQDMDHENMFWYRQDPGLGLRLIYFSYDVKMKEKGDIPEGYSVSREKKERFSLILESASTNQTSMYLCASSWAGTQYFGPGTRLLVL.